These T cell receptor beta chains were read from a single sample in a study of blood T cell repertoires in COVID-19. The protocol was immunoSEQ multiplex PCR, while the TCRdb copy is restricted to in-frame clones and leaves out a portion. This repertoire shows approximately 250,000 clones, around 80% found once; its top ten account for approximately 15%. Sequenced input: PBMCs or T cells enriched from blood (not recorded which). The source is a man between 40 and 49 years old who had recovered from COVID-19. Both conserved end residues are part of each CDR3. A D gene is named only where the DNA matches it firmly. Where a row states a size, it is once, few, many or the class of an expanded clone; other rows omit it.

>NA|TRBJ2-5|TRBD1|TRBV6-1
CASSEGQGRQTQYF
TGTGCCAGCAGTGAAGGACAGGGCAGGCAGACCCAGTACTTC
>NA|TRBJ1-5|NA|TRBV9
CASSRTDSNQPQHF
TGTGCCAGCAGCAGGACAGACAGCAATCAGCCCCAGCATTTT
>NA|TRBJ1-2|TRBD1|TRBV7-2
CASSSDRAGYGYTF
TGTGCCAGCAGCTCCGACAGGGCGGGCTATGGCTACACCTTC
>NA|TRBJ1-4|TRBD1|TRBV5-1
CASSLQGDEKLFF
TGCGCCAGCAGCTTACAGGGGGATGAAAAACTGTTTTTT
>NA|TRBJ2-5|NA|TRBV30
CAAGPRETQYF
TGTGCGGCGGGCCCCCGGGAGACCCAGTACTTC
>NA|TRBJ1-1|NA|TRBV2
CASSAWTVNTEAFF
TGTGCCAGCAGCGCATGGACTGTCAACACTGAAGCTTTCTTT
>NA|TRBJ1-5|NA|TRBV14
CASSPLNSNQPQHF
TGTGCCAGCAGCCCCCTTAATAGCAATCAGCCCCAGCATTTT
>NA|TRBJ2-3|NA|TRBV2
CATQIQGSPTDTQYF
TGTGCCACGCAGATACAGGGTTCTCCCACAGATACGCAGTATTTT
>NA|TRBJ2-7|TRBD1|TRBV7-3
CASSLTGTGLYEQYF
TGTGCCAGCAGCTTAACCGGGACAGGGCTTTACGAGCAGTACTTC
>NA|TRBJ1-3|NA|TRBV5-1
CASSLAGQISGNTIYF
TGCGCCAGCAGCTTGGCAGGGCAGATCTCTGGAAACACCATATATTTT
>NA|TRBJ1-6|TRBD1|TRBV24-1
CATGGQGAPGTPLHF
TGTGCCACCGGGGGACAGGGGGCTCCCGGAACACCCCTCCACTTT
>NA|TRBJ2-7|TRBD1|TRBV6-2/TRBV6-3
CASSYPNRDRGTYEQYF
TGTGCCAGCAGTTACCCCAACCGGGACAGGGGTACCTACGAGCAGTACTTC
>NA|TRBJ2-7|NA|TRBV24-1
CATSRTSSYEQYF
TGTGCCACCAGCCGAACAAGCTCCTACGAGCAGTACTTC
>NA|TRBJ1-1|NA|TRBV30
CAWSLQGPTEAFF
TGTGCCTGGAGCTTACAGGGTCCCACTGAAGCTTTCTTT
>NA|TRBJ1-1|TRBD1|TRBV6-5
CASSPGQVYTEAFF
TGTGCCAGCAGTCCGGGACAGGTATACACTGAAGCTTTCTTT
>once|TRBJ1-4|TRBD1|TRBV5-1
CASSFRGGTTNEKLFF
TGCGCCAGCAGCTTTCGAGGGGGCACAACTAATGAAAAACTGTTTTTT
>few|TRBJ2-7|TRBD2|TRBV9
CASSQTSGGSEQYF
TGTGCCAGCAGCCAGACTAGCGGTGGCTCCGAGCAGTACTTC
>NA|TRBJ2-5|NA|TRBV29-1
CSVEFQVQETQYF
TGCAGCGTTGAATTCCAGGTACAAGAGACCCAGTACTTC
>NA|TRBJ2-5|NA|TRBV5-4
CASSLEAREGETQYF
TGTGCCAGCAGCTTGGAGGCCAGGGAAGGGGAGACCCAGTACTTC
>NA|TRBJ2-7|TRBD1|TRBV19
CASSRQGEGSYEQYF
TGTGCCAGTAGTCGACAGGGGGAGGGCTCCTACGAGCAGTACTTC
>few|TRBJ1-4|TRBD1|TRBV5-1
CASSGGQGASEKLFF
TGCGCCAGCAGCGGAGGACAGGGGGCTAGTGAAAAACTGTTTTTT
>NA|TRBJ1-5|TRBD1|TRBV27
CASRSGTGGLSQHF
TGTGCCAGCCGGTCCGGGACAGGGGGCTTGTCCCAGCATTTT
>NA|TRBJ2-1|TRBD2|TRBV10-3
CAIMLAGQGNEQFF
TGTGCCATCATGCTAGCGGGTCAGGGCAATGAGCAGTTCTTC
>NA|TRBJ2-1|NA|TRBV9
CASSGLGGLRDEQFF
TGTGCCAGCAGCGGACTAGGCGGGCTACGGGATGAGCAGTTCTTC
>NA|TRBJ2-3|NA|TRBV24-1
CATSDGQLDAQYF
TGTGCCACCAGTGATGGTCAACTAGACGCGCAGTATTTT
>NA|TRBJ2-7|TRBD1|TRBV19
CASRKTGTEYEQYF
TGTGCCAGTAGAAAGACCGGGACAGAATACGAGCAGTACTTC
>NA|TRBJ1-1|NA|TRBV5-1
CASSLSLGARPMNTEAFF
TGCGCCAGCAGCTTGAGTCTTGGGGCCAGACCCATGAACACTGAAGCTTTCTTT
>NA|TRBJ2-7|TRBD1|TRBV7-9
CASSFPTGNEQYF
TGTGCCAGCAGCTTTCCGACAGGGAACGAGCAGTACTTC
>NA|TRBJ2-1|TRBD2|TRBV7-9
CASSSQAGGSHEQFF
TGTGCCAGCAGCTCTCAAGCGGGGGGGTCTCATGAGCAGTTCTTC
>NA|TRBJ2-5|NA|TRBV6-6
CASTLGGTVQETQYF
TGTGCCAGCACCCTTGGGGGGACAGTCCAAGAGACCCAGTACTTC
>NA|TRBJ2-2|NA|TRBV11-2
CASSLYTGELFF
TGTGCCAGCAGCCTCTACACCGGGGAGCTGTTTTTT
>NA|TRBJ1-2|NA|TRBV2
CASRGGGPGVEGYTF
TGTGCCAGCAGGGGAGGTGGCCCGGGAGTCGAGGGCTACACCTTC
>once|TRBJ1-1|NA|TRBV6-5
CASSYLSLNTEAFF
TGTGCCAGCAGTTACTTATCTTTGAACACTGAAGCTTTCTTT
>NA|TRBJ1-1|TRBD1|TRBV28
CASRSTGHVTEAFF
TGTGCCAGCAGATCGACAGGGCACGTAACGGAAGCTTTCTTT
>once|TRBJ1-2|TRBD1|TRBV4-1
CASSQVAGQGANGYTF
TGCGCCAGCAGCCAAGTCGCAGGACAGGGGGCTAATGGCTACACCTTC
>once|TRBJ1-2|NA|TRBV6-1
CASSGGQGQAAYGYTF
TGTGCCAGCAGTGGCGGTCAGGGTCAGGCCGCCTATGGCTACACCTTC
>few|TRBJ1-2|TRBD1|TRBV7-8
CASSLADRGASSDGYTF
TGTGCCAGCAGCTTAGCCGACAGGGGCGCCTCTTCGGATGGCTACACCTTC
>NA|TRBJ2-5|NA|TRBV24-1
CATSDSGSSETQYF
TGTGCCACCAGTGATTCAGGCAGTTCGGAGACCCAGTACTTC
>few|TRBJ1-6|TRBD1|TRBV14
CASSHGQVIYNSPLHF
TGTGCCAGCAGCCACGGACAGGTCATCTATAATTCACCCCTCCACTTT
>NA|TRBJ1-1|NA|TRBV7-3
CASSSRGNTEAFF
TGTGCCAGCAGCAGCAGGGGAAACACTGAAGCTTTCTTT
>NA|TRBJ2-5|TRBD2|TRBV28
CASSPGLAGVETQYF
TGTGCCAGCAGTCCGGGACTAGCGGGAGTAGAGACCCAGTACTTC
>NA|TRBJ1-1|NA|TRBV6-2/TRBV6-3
CASSRPPGANTEAFF
TGTGCCAGCAGTCGGCCCCCAGGGGCCAACACTGAAGCTTTCTTT
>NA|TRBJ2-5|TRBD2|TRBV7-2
CASSFGVAGGEETQYF
TGTGCCAGCAGCTTTGGAGTGGCGGGGGGGGAAGAGACCCAGTACTTC
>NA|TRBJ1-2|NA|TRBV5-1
CASSFGGSQQWAYTF
TGCGCCAGCAGCTTTGGTGGAAGCCAACAATGGGCCTACACCTTC
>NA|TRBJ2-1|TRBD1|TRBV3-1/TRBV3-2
CASSHRGSYNEQFF
TGTGCCAGCAGCCACAGGGGGAGCTACAATGAGCAGTTCTTC
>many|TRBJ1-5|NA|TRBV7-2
CASSLAEQLNQPQHF
TGTGCCAGCAGCTTAGCGGAACAGCTCAATCAGCCCCAGCATTTT
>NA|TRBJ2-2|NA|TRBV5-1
CASSLASHTGELFF
TGCGCCAGCAGCTTGGCGTCCCACACCGGGGAGCTGTTTTTT
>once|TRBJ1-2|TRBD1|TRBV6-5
CASGAERDRGGYTF
TGTGCCAGCGGAGCCGAGAGGGACAGGGGTGGCTACACCTTC
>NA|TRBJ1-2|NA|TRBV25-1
CASSDQGISGYTF
TGTGCCAGCAGTGATCAGGGGATAAGTGGCTACACCTTC
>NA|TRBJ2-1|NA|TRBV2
CASSLAGEQFF
TGTGCCAGCAGTCTAGCCGGTGAGCAGTTCTTC
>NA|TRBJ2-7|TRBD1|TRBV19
CASAGGQGLYEQYF
TGTGCCAGCGCCGGGGGACAGGGTCTCTACGAGCAGTACTTC
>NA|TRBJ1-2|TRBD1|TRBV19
CASSIGTGADYGYTF
TGTGCCAGTAGTATAGGAACAGGGGCTGACTATGGCTACACCTTC
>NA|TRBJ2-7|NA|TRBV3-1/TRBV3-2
CASTTGLLGGEQYF
TGTGCCAGCACCACCGGACTTTTAGGCGGCGAGCAGTACTTC
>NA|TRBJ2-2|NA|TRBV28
CASSFLSSGNTGELFF
TGTGCCAGCAGTTTTTTGTCCAGCGGGAACACCGGGGAGCTGTTTTTT
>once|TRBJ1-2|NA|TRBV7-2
CASSFSRRGYTF
TGTGCCAGCAGCTTCTCGCGGCGTGGCTACACCTTC
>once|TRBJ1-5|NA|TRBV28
CASSLWGASQPQHF
TGTGCCAGCAGTTTATGGGGAGCGAGTCAGCCCCAGCATTTT
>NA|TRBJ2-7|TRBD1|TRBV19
CASSLRTGVYSPYEQYF
TGTGCCAGTAGTCTTAGGACAGGGGTCTACTCGCCCTACGAGCAGTACTTC
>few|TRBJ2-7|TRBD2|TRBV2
CASSATSGRYEQYF
TGTGCCAGCAGTGCGACTAGCGGGAGGTACGAGCAGTACTTC
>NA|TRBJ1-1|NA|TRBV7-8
CASSLVGTTTEAFF
TGTGCCAGCAGCTTAGTGGGCACCACCACTGAAGCTTTCTTT